This entry is about one T cell receptor (beta chain). Its target is not known. A read error may produce the germline difference seen at one junction end. The entry originates in a study of tumor and adjacent non-tumor tissue in lung cancer. Findings of the study overall: Compared with tumor, normal lung showed significantly lower TCR diversity.

RNA was extracted from bulk tissue without any cell sorting. This non-tumor lung sample came from over 3 cm beyond the tumor edge. TCRbeta libraries were built with three rounds of nested PCR, modified from ARM-PCR. TCRdb redid the calling of the multiplex PCR reads with MiXCR, one entry per CDR3 protein. The table shows fewer than 45,000 distinct CDR3 sequences, with 60% to 70% occurring only once. This receptor was taken from a woman between 40 and 50 years old with non-small cell lung cancer. The source material was distant non-tumor lung tissue.

CDR3 coding DNA: TGTGGCATCGGCGGGGTCAACACAGATACGCTGTATTTT. Its translation is CGIGGVNTDTLYF. The chain has TRBV6-1 and TRBJ2-3, with D possibly being TRBD2 (6 bases). The CDR3 has 13 amino acids. Germline assignment: CDR1 MNHNS and CDR2 SASEGT.